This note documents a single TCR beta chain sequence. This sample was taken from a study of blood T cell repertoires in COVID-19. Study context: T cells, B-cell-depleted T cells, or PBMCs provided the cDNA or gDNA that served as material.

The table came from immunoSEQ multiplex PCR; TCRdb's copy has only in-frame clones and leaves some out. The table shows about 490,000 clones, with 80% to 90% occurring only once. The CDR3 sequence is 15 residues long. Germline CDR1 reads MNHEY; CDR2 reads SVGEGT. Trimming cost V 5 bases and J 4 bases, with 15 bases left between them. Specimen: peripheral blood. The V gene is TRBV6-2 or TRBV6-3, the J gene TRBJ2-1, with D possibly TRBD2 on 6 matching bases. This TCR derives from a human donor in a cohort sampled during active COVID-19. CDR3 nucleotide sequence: TGTGCCAGCAGTGGACGGGGGAGGTTTTACAATGAGCAGTTCTTC. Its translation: CASSGRGRFYNEQFF.